These 18 T cell receptor beta chains were all obtained from the same sample, sequenced in a study of T cells in Graves' hyperthyroidism and ophthalmopathy. Template material for amplifying TCR beta CDR3 regions consisted of RNA transcripts. The HTBI primer set was used in a first-round RT-PCR of the TCR CDR3. From the multiplex PCR reads, TCRdb called clonotypes with MiXCR, one entry per CDR3 protein. The sample lists about 560,000 distinct CDR3 sequences, 14% occurring once. Sample: blood. Receptors originate from a woman between 40 and 50 years old with Graves' hyperthyroidism.

This clonotype has ten or more counts. This rearrangement joins TRBV27 to TRBJ2-1, with 11 bases that match TRBD2. The CDR3 loop spans 14 amino acids. Germline V gene sequence: CDR1 MNHEY, CDR2 SMNVEV (reference sequence). Trimming took 6 bases from V and 4 from J; bases not matched to a gene: 2. The CDR3 loop is CASSGTSGYNEQFF. CDR3 DNA: TGTGCCAGCAGCGGGACTAGCGGTTACAATGAGCAGTTCTTC.

The J gene is TRBJ2-7, the V gene TRBV20-1; TRBD1 agrees at 8 bases. The CDR3 is 14 amino acids. Unmatched junction bases numbered 11, after V lost 3 bases and J lost 7 bases. Germline loops: CDR1 DFQATT, CDR2 SNEGSKA (reference sequence). This CDR3 reads CSASIGTGRGEQYF. DNA for the CDR3: TGCAGTGCTAGTATCGGGACAGGCCGGGGGGAGCAGTACTTC.

This clonotype was observed many times. The chain recombines TRBV30 with TRBJ2-7; D is unclear. The CDR3 is made up of 13 amino acids. CDR1 is GTSNPN and CDR2 is SVGIG in the germline V gene (reference sequence). V was shortened by 4 bases and J by 3 bases, with 13 bases between the two germline ends. The CDR3 DNA follows: TGTGCCTGGAATCGGGTAGCCGGCTACGAGCAGTACTTC. This translates into CAWNRVAGYEQYF.

In its sample, this clonotype was seen many times. This chain links TRBV28 with TRBJ2-2, with 9 bases matching TRBD2. Germline V lookup: CDR1 MDHEN, CDR2 SYDVKM. The CDR3 runs 18 residues. V was pared by 5 bases and J by 1 base, with 11 bases of the junction left unmatched. As DNA, the CDR3 is TGTGCCAGCAGTCCATATTTTAGCGGGAGAGGGAACACCGGGGAGCTGTTTTTT. Translation: CASSPYFSGRGNTGELFF.

J is TRBJ2-7 and V is TRBV18; D gene ambiguous. Germline V gene sequence: CDR1 KGHSH, CDR2 LQKENI. Trimming left V 2 bases short and J 2 bases short, with 16 bases between. The CDR3 runs 16 residues. CDR3 sequence: CASSPREVRQAYEQYF. In DNA form, the CDR3 reads TGTGCCAGCTCACCAAGAGAAGTCAGGCAGGCCTACGAGCAGTACTTC.

This clonotype turned up a few times. The rearrangement links TRBV28 to TRBJ2-1; tentatively, D is TRBD2 (5 bases). Germline CDR1 MDHEN, CDR2 SYDVKM. Trimming took off 6 bases at V and 0 bases at J, with 12 bases between the two ends. CDR3 size: 15 residues. The CDR3 bases are TGTGCCAGCAGGCAGAGCGGATCCTCCTACAATGAGCAGTTCTTC. Translating gives CASRQSGSSYNEQFF.

This clonotype has at least ten counts. The chain links TRBV4-2 to TRBJ2-1; D might be TRBD2 (5 bases). Trimming cost V 1 base and J 5 bases, with 9 bases left between them. Germline V gene data show CDR1 as LGHNA and CDR2 as YNFKEQ. This CDR3 is built from 14 residues. The CDR3 region has the DNA TGTGCCAGCAGCCAAGCGGGAACCAACAATGAGCAGTTCTTC. Protein: CASSQAGTNNEQFF.

This clonotype was counted ten times or more. The chain is built from TRBV20-1 and TRBJ2-1; weak D call: TRBD2 (5 bases). CDR1 is DFQATT, CDR2 SNEGSKA, per germline (reference sequence). CDR3 length equals 14 residues. Between the trimmed V and J ends, which lost 3 bases and 0 bases, there was a span of 9 bases. CDR3 nucleotides: TGCAGTGCTAGGCCGGAGGCCTCCTACAATGAGCAGTTCTTC. It codes for CSARPEASYNEQFF.

The chain recombines TRBV4-1 with TRBJ2-2; D is perhaps TRBD1 (5 bases). The V end was cut by 1 base, the J end by 12 bases, with 15 bases between. CDR3 length: 14 amino acids. Looked up from germline, CDR1 is MGHRA and CDR2 is YSYEKL. The CDR3 reads CASSQGGQGGQLFF. The CDR3 DNA reads TGCGCCAGCAGCCAAGGGGGCCAGGGCGGACAGCTGTTTTTT.

The chain employs TRBV7-9 and TRBJ2-2, with TRBD2 as a possible D gene (7 bases). Trimming took 2 bases from V and 4 from J, leaving 8 bases between them. This CDR3 contains 14 residues. Germline V gene data show CDR1 as SEHNR and CDR2 as FQNEAQ (reference sequence). The CDR3 DNA reads as TGTGCCAGCAGCTTACGGGGGGCCACCGGGGAGCTGTTTTTT. Translation: CASSLRGATGELFF.

This clonotype was observed a handful of times. A much larger clonotype is one base distant, so this may be a read error. The chain links TRBV28 to TRBJ2-1; 7 bases are shared with TRBD1. CDR3 size: 16 residues. Germline CDR1 and CDR2: MDHEN and SYDVKM. Here the CDR3 reads CVSSSGTASSYNEQFF. The CDR3 nucleotides read TGTGTCAGCAGTTCGGGGACAGCGAGCTCCTACAATGAGCAGTTCTTC.

This clonotype has at least ten counts. V usage is TRBV5-5 and J usage is TRBJ1-1; no clear D. The CDR3 extends over 15 amino acids. Trimming removed 1 base from V and 0 bases from J, with 10 bases in between. The germline gives CDR1 SGHKS, CDR2 YYEKEE (reference sequence). CDR3 residues: CASSLFIMLNTEAFF. DNA of the CDR3: TGTGCCAGCAGCTTGTTTATAATGCTGAACACTGAAGCTTTCTTT.

There are many counts of this clonotype. The chain combines TRBV11-2 with TRBJ2-1; TRBD2 agrees at 13 bases. CDR1 is SGHAT, CDR2 FQNNGV, per germline. Trimming took 5 bases from V and 7 from J; bases not matched to a gene: 5. The CDR3 length is 15 residues. CDR3 sequence (DNA): TGTGCCAGCAGCACAGGACTAGCGGGAGTAAATGAGCAGTTCTTC. This codes for CASSTGLAGVNEQFF.

The table lists this clonotype with a few counts. This chain uses TRBV4-1 with TRBJ2-1, with TRBD2 identical over 7 bases. Germline V CDR1 and CDR2: MGHRA, YSYEKL. CDR3 length: 15 amino acids. J was trimmed by 9 bases and V by 3 bases; bases with no gene match: 11. DNA for the CDR3: TGCGCCAGCAGCCAGCGCCTGGCGGGAGACACTGAGCAGTTCTTC. It yields the protein CASSQRLAGDTEQFF.

This clonotype has at least ten counts. Here the CDR3 DNA reads TGTGCCAGCAGCTTAGATCTGGTCGCGAAGCGGGAGCAGTACTTC. Its translation: CASSLDLVAKREQYF. The V gene is TRBV11-2, the J gene TRBJ2-7, with a tentative D call TRBD2 (5 bases). This CDR3 spans 15 amino acids. V shed 0 bases and J shed 7 bases, with 16 bases lying between them. CDR1 is SGHAT and CDR2 is FQNNGV in the germline V gene.

The CDR3 DNA reads TGTGCCAGCAGCGTGGGAAGACATAACACCGGGGAGCTGTTTTTT. Encoded protein: CASSVGRHNTGELFF. The genes are TRBV9 and TRBJ2-2; no reliable D call. This CDR3 spans 15 amino acids. CDR1 and CDR2 from the germline V gene are SGDLS and YYNGEE. V lost 2 bases and J lost 2, with 10 bases in between.

This clonotype was picked up a small number of times. The chain uses TRBV20-1 and TRBJ2-2, with D possibly being TRBD1 or TRBD2 (5 bases each). This CDR3 region has 16 residues. Trimming took 1 base from V and 3 from J, leaving 15 bases between them. Per germline, CDR1 DFQATT and CDR2 SNEGSKA (reference sequence). This CDR3 reads CSARGAGSPYTGELFF. In nucleotides, the CDR3 is TGCAGTGCTAGAGGCGCAGGGAGTCCCTACACCGGGGAGCTGTTTTTT.

This clonotype has more than one count but fewer than ten. This chain uses TRBV7-2 with TRBJ2-7; 8 bases align to TRBD2. The V gene end was trimmed by 3 bases and the J gene end by 5 bases; junction bases not matched to a gene: 3. CDR3 length equals 13 residues. Germline CDR1 and CDR2: SGHTA and FQGNSA. DNA for the CDR3: TGTGCCAGCAGCTTGACTAGCGCTAACGAGCAGTACTTC. It yields the protein CASSLTSANEQYF.